One and the same sample provided the 13 T cell receptor beta chains below, sequenced in a study of OX40 agonist ivuxolimab in advanced cancers. Here immunoSEQ multiplex PCR was the method, and the copy in TCRdb shows in-frame clones only, minus some. The sample comprises tens of thousands of clones, 94% of which are singletons, and roughly 11% rests with the top ten. The sample in question was CD4+ or CD8+ T cells sorted from blood, obtained in a trial of the OX40 agonist ivuxolimab. Receptors originate from an adult with an advanced solid tumor such as melanoma, head and neck, liver or kidney cancer.

The chain uses TRBV18 and TRBJ2-4; D is unclear. CDR3 length: 13 residues. Trimming took 2 bases from V and 11 from J, leaving 13 bases between them. Germline CDR1 and CDR2: KGHSH and LQKENI. The CDR3 protein is CASSPGNSVFQYF. The CDR3 nucleotides are TGTGCCAGCTCACCAGGGAACAGCGTTTTTCAGTACTTC.

The chain recombines TRBV6-5 with TRBJ2-7; perhaps D is TRBD1 or TRBD2 (6 bases each). Trimming removed 6 bases at V and 4 bases at J, with 19 bases between. There are 15 residues in the CDR3. CDR1 and CDR2 from the germline V gene are MNHEY and SVGAGI. CDR3 amino acids: CASSPPRGPKYEQYF. CDR3 coding DNA: TGTGCCAGCAGCCCCCCTCGGGGGCCTAAATACGAGCAGTACTTC.

This clone showed up just once. The CDR3 sequence is CASSYLGVSSYNEQFF. The CDR3 DNA follows: TGTGCCAGCAGTTACCTCGGGGTAAGCTCCTACAATGAGCAGTTCTTC. V is TRBV2 and J is TRBJ2-1; D might be TRBD2 (5 bases). The V end was cut by 5 bases, the J end by 0 bases, with 14 bases between. CDR3 length: 16 amino acids. CDR1 and CDR2 from the germline V gene are SNHLY and FYNNEI.

The V call is TRBV19, the J call TRBJ2-7, with D possibly matching TRBD2 (5 bases). V was clipped by 3 bases and J by 0 bases, with 12 bases between them. The CDR3 loop spans 15 amino acids. The germline V gene has CDR1 LNHDA and CDR2 SQIVND (reference sequence). This CDR3 reads CASSIWGEYSYEQYF. The CDR3 bases are TGTGCCAGTAGTATCTGGGGAGAATACTCCTACGAGCAGTACTTC. Complete variable domain (other parts from reference TRBV19 and TRBJ2-7): DGGITQSPKYLFRKEGQNVTLSCEQNLNHDAMYWYRQDPGQGLRLIYYSQIVNDFQKGDIAEGYSVSREKKESFPLTVTSAQKNPTAFYLCASSIWGEYSYEQYFGPGTRLTVT.

The chain couples TRBV27 to TRBJ2-7, with TRBD1 as a possible D gene (5 bases). The CDR3 extends over 14 amino acids. V was trimmed by 4 bases and J by 3 bases, leaving 13 bases between them. Germline assignment: CDR1 MNHEY and CDR2 SMNVEV (reference sequence). The DNA for the CDR3 is TGTGCCAGCAGTTGGTCAGGGAAAGGCTACGAGCAGTACTTC. It specifies CASSWSGKGYEQYF.

The rearrangement uses TRBV7-9 and TRBJ1-2, with a possible D match to TRBD1 (5 bases). The germline V gene has CDR1 SEHNR and CDR2 FQNEAQ (reference sequence). The CDR3 runs 13 residues. With 5 bases removed from V and 4 bases from J, the gap between germline ends came to 11 bases. CDR3 amino acids: CASSPGQGYGYTF. CDR3 bases: TGTGCCAGCAGCCCCGGACAAGGCTATGGCTACACCTTC.

The chain joins TRBV2 to TRBJ2-7, with a possible D match to TRBD2 (6 bases). The CDR3 is made up of 11 amino acids. V lost 6 bases and J 3 bases, leaving 6 bases between the germline ends. Germline assignment: CDR1 SNHLY and CDR2 FYNNEI. The CDR3 DNA follows: TGTGCCAGCAGGCGGGACTACGAGCAGTACTTC. Translated: CASRRDYEQYF.

The rearrangement joins TRBV7-9 to TRBJ1-4; a possible D gene is TRBD1 (6 bases). Germline CDR1 reads SEHNR; CDR2 reads FQNEAQ (reference sequence). V was trimmed by 1 base and J by 8 bases, leaving 20 bases between them. The CDR3 length is 17 residues. The CDR3 loop reads CASSLVVGAGLREKLFF. In DNA form, the CDR3 reads TGTGCCAGCAGCTTAGTAGTGGGGGCAGGGCTAAGAGAAAAACTGTTTTTT. Using reference TRBV7-9 and TRBJ1-4 for the parts outside the CDR3, the full variable domain is DTGVSQNPRHKITKRGQNVTFRCDPISEHNRLYWYRQTLGQGPEFLTYFQNEAQLEKSRLLSDRFSAERPKGSFSTLEIQRTEQGDSAMYLCASSLVVGAGLREKLFFGSGTQLSVL.

In its sample, this clone was seen a few times. This chain connects TRBV15 to TRBJ2-5; 9 nucleotides agree with TRBD2. With V trimmed by 5 bases and J by 2 bases, 6 bases remained unmatched. The CDR3 totals 15 residues. The germline V gene encodes CDR1 LNHNV and CDR2 YYDKDF (reference sequence). The CDR3 sequence: CATSGGTSLQETQYF. The CDR3 bases are TGTGCCACCAGCGGGGGGACTAGCCTGCAAGAGACCCAGTACTTC.

The rearrangement joins TRBV4-2 to TRBJ2-7, with D perhaps matching TRBD1 or TRBD2 (6 bases each). The CDR3 has 15 amino acids. The V gene lost 0 bases and the J gene lost 2 bases, with 11 bases spanning the gap. The germline gives CDR1 LGHNA, CDR2 YNFKEQ. CDR3 loop: CASSQEEGETYEQYF. The CDR3 nucleotides are TGTGCCAGCAGCCAAGAGGAGGGGGAGACCTACGAGCAGTACTTC.

V is TRBV5-5 and J is TRBJ1-4; D is unclear. The CDR3 loop spans 18 amino acids. CDR1 SGHKS and CDR2 YYEKEE come from the germline V gene (reference sequence). V was trimmed by 0 bases and J by 1 base, leaving 16 bases between them. In nucleotides, the CDR3 is TGTGCCAGCAGCTTGGTCGGTGGTGGGATCGTAACTAATGAAAAACTGTTTTTT. As protein: CASSLVGGGIVTNEKLFF.

This chain uses TRBV28 with TRBJ2-7; 7 bases agree with TRBD1. Trimming removed 2 bases from V and 2 bases from J; junction bases left unmatched: 3. The CDR3 covers 14 residues. CDR1 is MDHEN, CDR2 SYDVKM, per germline. DNA for the CDR3: TGTGCCAGCAGTTTAATCACAGGGGCCTACGAGCAGTACTTC. It yields the protein CASSLITGAYEQYF.

The V call is TRBV10-3, the J call TRBJ2-1, with 7 nucleotides matching TRBD2. This CDR3 comprises 13 residues. The germline gives CDR1 ENHRY, CDR2 SYGVKD. Trimming at V came to 4 bases and at J to 7 bases, leaving 4 bases not matched to a gene. The CDR3 protein is CAISGGGPNEQFF. CDR3 nucleotide sequence: TGTGCCATCAGTGGGGGAGGGCCAAATGAGCAGTTCTTC.